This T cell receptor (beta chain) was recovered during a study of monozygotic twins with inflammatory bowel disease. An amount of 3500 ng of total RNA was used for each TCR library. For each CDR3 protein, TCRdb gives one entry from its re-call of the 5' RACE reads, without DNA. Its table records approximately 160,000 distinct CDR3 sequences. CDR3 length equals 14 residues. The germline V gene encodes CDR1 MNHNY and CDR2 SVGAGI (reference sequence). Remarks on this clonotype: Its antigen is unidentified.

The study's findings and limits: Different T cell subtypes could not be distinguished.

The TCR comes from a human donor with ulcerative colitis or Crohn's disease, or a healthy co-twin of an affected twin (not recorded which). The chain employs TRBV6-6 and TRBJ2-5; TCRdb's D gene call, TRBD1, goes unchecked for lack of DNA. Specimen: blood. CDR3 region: CASRPSGGRETQYF.